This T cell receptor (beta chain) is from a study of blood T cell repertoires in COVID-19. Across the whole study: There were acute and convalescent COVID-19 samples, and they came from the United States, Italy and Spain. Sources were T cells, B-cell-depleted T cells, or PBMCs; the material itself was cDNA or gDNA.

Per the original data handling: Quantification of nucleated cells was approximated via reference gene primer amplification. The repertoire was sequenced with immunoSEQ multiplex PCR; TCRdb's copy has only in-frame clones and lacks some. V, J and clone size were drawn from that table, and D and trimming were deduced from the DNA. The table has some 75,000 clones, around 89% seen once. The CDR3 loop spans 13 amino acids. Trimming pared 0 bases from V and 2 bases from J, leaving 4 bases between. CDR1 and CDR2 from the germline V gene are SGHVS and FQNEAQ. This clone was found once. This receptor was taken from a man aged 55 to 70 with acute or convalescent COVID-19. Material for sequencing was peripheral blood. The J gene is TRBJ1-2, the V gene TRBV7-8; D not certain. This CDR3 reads CASSLAINYGYTF. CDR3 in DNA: TGTGCCAGCAGCTTAGCTATAAACTATGGCTACACCTTC.